These 10 T cell receptor beta chains were all obtained from the same sample, sequenced in a study of CD8+CD57+ T cells in acquired aplastic anemia. CD8+CD57+ cell expansion, shown by flow cytometry, had occurred in the patients selected for sequencing. Profiling that covered TCR beta VDJ and CDR3 relied on genomic DNA as its template. MiXCR, applied by TCRdb to the reads, yields one record per CDR3 protein. Among 160,000 or so distinct CDR3 sequences listed, about 48% were seen once. The specimen was sorted CD4+, CD8+, or CD8+CD57+ T cells (not recorded which) from PBMCs. All receptors come from a human donor with aplastic anemia.

This clonotype was counted many times. CDR3 bases: TGTGCCAGCTCACCGCTAATCAGGGTGGGGCAGGAGACCCAGTACTTC. Translation: CASSPLIRVGQETQYF. The chain uses TRBV18 and TRBJ2-5; D might be TRBD1 (5 bases). Germline values: CDR1 KGHSH, CDR2 LQKENI. The CDR3 spans 16 residues. V was cut by 3 bases and J by 5 bases, with 19 bases left in between.

The V gene is TRBV20-1, the J gene TRBJ2-3; 10 bases agree with TRBD2. Looked up from germline, CDR1 is DFQATT and CDR2 is SNEGSKA (reference sequence). This CDR3 comprises 15 residues. The trim removed 4 bases at V and 7 bases at J, leaving 11 bases unmatched. CDR3 DNA: TGCAGTGCTACCTCAACTAGCGGGGTCCCACATACGCAGTATTTT. This sequence encodes CSATSTSGVPHTQYF.

This chain connects TRBV5-1 to TRBJ2-1, with 12 bases that match TRBD1. CDR1 SGHRS and CDR2 YFSETQ come from the germline V gene. Trimming cost V 0 bases and J 8 bases; bases outside gene matches: 6. This CDR3 region has 16 residues. As DNA, the CDR3 is TGCGCCAGCAGCTTGGCCGGGACAGGGGGCGAATATGAGCAGTTCTTC. Translation gives CASSLAGTGGEYEQFF.

With respect to this clonotype: This may stem from a read error, because a much larger clone lies one nucleotide away. The chain carries TRBV5-6 and TRBJ1-1; no definite D call. Germline loops: CDR1 SGHDT, CDR2 YYEEEE. The CDR3 is made up of 13 amino acids. The V end was cut by 5 bases, the J end by 9 bases, with 17 bases between. CDR3 nucleotides: TGTGCCAGCAGAGATAACCGGCGGACTAAAGCTTTCTTT. It translates to CASRDNRRTKAFF.

The chain joins TRBV2 to TRBJ2-7, with 8 bases lining up with TRBD2. Germline V gene lookup returns CDR1 SNHLY and CDR2 FYNNEI. Unmatched junction bases numbered 5, after V lost 10 bases and J lost 0 bases. The length of the CDR3 is 13 residues. CDR3 protein: CAITGLDSYEQYF. CDR3 coding DNA: TGTGCCATAACGGGACTAGACTCCTACGAGCAGTACTTC.

The gene calls are TRBV9 and TRBJ1-2; tentatively, D is TRBD1 (6 bases). The CDR3 extends over 12 amino acids. The germline V gene has CDR1 SGDLS and CDR2 YYNGEE. V lost 6 bases, J lost 5 bases, and 11 bases lay in between. The CDR3 nucleotides read TGTGCCAGCAAGAGACAGGAATATGGCTACACCTTC. It is translated as CASKRQEYGYTF.

Concerning this clonotype itself: This may come from a read error, since a much larger clone is one base off. The chain recombines TRBV6-1 with TRBJ2-1, with 11 bases aligning to TRBD2. Germline V gene lookup returns CDR1 MNHNS and CDR2 SASEGT. The length of the CDR3 is 15 residues. CDR3: CASSPGTSGNNGQFF. The CDR3 bases are TGTGCCAGCAGTCCCGGGACTAGCGGAAACAATGGGCAGTTCTTC.

This clonotype showed up many times. The chain has TRBV10-2 and TRBJ2-1, with D perhaps assigned TRBD1 or TRBD2 (5 bases each). This CDR3 has 17 amino acids. Germline V CDR1 and CDR2: WSHSY, SAAADI. Trimming pared 2 bases from V and 8 bases from J, leaving 22 bases between. CDR3 sequence reads: CASSEEFGGVNWDEQFF. The CDR3 DNA reads as TGCGCCAGCAGTGAGGAATTTGGGGGTGTAAATTGGGATGAGCAGTTCTTC.

At least ten counts were recorded for this clonotype. V usage is TRBV12-3 or TRBV12-4 and J usage is TRBJ2-2; TRBD1 agrees at 9 bases. The CDR3 loop spans 15 amino acids. J lost 3 bases, V lost 5 bases, and 4 bases had no gene match. The CDR3 spells CASSGTGSYTGELFF. The CDR3 DNA follows: TGTGCCAGCAGTGGGACAGGGTCGTACACCGGGGAGCTGTTTTTT.

A few counts support this clonotype. The chain employs TRBV24-1 and TRBJ2-7; the D gene could be TRBD1 or TRBD2 (5 bases each). Trimming stripped 10 bases from V and 3 bases from J, with 9 bases between. Germline CDR1 reads KGHDR; CDR2 reads SFDVKD. The CDR3 extends over 11 amino acids. CDR3 nucleotides: TGTGCCACGGGGGAGAACTACGAGCAGTACTTC. Translated: CATGENYEQYF.